Only a few counts were recorded for the clone carrying this T cell receptor (beta chain). This sample was taken from a study of T-cell memory formation after mild COVID-19. MiXCR, run by TCRdb on the 5' RACE reads, gives a single entry per CDR3 protein. Among 430,000 or so distinct CDR3 sequences listed, roughly 25% were seen once. This CDR3 has 13 residues. Germline V CDR1 and CDR2: SGHNT, YYREEE (reference sequence). V shed 1 base and J 9 bases; nucleotides not matched to a gene: 4. The sequence derives from an adult woman who had mild COVID-19 (a few samples of this study predate the infection). Cell type and time point are not known. The chain has TRBV5-4 and TRBJ2-1, with 7 bases fitting TRBD2. Sequencing input: PBMCs or a T cell subset sorted from them (not recorded which). This chain's CDR3 is CASSLRREGEQFF. As DNA, the CDR3 is TGTGCCAGCAGCTTGCGGAGGGAGGGTGAGCAGTTCTTC.